These T cell receptor beta chains were read from a single sample in a study of blood T cell repertoires in COVID-19. Method: immunoSEQ multiplex PCR; TCRdb's copy keeps in-frame clones and lacks some. The table includes 250,000 to 350,000 clones, 87% detected once. The sequenced sample consisted of PBMCs or T cells enriched from blood (not recorded which). The source is a woman between 40 and 50 years old who had recovered from COVID-19. Each CDR3 is given with its conserved first and last residue. D genes are given only for firm matches. For some rows the clone size is stated as once, few or many, or as a class when expanded; others skip it.

v_gene,d_gene,j_gene,abundance,CDR3nt,CDR3aa
TRBV18,TRBD2,TRBJ2-5,.,TGTGCCAGCTCACCCGCTAGCTTTTCGCGGGAGAGCAAAGAGACCCAGTACTTC,CASSPASFSRESKETQYF
TRBV18,TRBD1,TRBJ1-5,.,TGTGCCAGCTCCCTCCAGACAGGGAGAGGACAGCCCCAGCATTTT,CASSLQTGRGQPQHF
TRBV4-3,.,TRBJ2-6,.,TGCGCCAGCAGCCAAGCTACGGGAGTCCTCTCTGGGGCCAACGTCCTGACTTTC,CASSQATGVLSGANVLTF
TRBV4-3,.,TRBJ2-7,.,TGCGCCAGCAGCCACTTGGGAGACTACGAGCAGTACTTC,CASSHLGDYEQYF
TRBV6-2/TRBV6-3,.,TRBJ2-5,.,TGTGCCAGCAGTTTCCTCGGACAGAGCGCGGAGACCCAGTACTTC,CASSFLGQSAETQYF
TRBV9,.,TRBJ2-7,few,TGTGCCAGCAGTCCCGGGACACACTACGAGCAGTACTTC,CASSPGTHYEQYF
TRBV7-2,TRBD2,TRBJ2-7,.,TGTGCCAGCAGCTTCGCTAGCGGGGACTCCTACGAGCAGTACTTC,CASSFASGDSYEQYF
TRBV7-9,TRBD1,TRBJ2-7,.,TGTGCCAGCAGCTTAGATTATGGGACAGGGACCTACGAGCAGTACTTC,CASSLDYGTGTYEQYF
TRBV14,.,TRBJ2-1,.,TGTGCCAGCAGCCAGAGGACAACCTACAATGAGCAGTTCTTC,CASSQRTTYNEQFF
TRBV28,.,TRBJ2-5,.,TGTGCCAGCAGTGGCACCAGGGGAGAGGAGACCCAGTACTTC,CASSGTRGEETQYF
TRBV10-3,.,TRBJ2-7,.,TGTGCCATCAGAGATAGCGGACCTCCCGAGCAGTACTTC,CAIRDSGPPEQYF
TRBV11-2,TRBD1,TRBJ1-3,.,TGTGCCAGCAGCCTTATAACAGGGGTTGGAAACACCATATATTTT,CASSLITGVGNTIYF
TRBV6-5,.,TRBJ1-1,.,TGTGCCAGCAGCCCCCCGGGGGATACTGAAGCTTTCTTT,CASSPPGDTEAFF
TRBV11-2,.,TRBJ1-2,.,TGTGCCAGCAGCAGCTACAGGGATGTTTGGGGCTATGGCTACACCTTC,CASSSYRDVWGYGYTF
TRBV9,.,TRBJ2-3,.,TGTGCCAGCAGCGTAGAAACGGGGAGCACAGATACGCAGTATTTT,CASSVETGSTDTQYF
TRBV10-2,.,TRBJ2-3,.,TGCGCCAGCAGTCTGCTCCTAGCAGGAACAGATACGCAGTATTTT,CASSLLLAGTDTQYF
TRBV5-1,TRBD2,TRBJ2-5,.,TGCGCCAGCAGCTTGGCTGCTAGCGGAGCAGAAGAGACCCAGTACTTC,CASSLAASGAEETQYF
TRBV11-2,TRBD2,TRBJ2-1,.,TGTGCCAGCAGCTTCCGGGGACGGGAGGGTTACAATGAGCAGTTCTTC,CASSFRGREGYNEQFF
TRBV5-4,TRBD1,TRBJ1-1,.,TGTGCCAGCAGAAAAGACAGGGCGACCCGGACTGAAGCTTTCTTT,CASRKDRATRTEAFF
TRBV18,TRBD2,TRBJ2-3,.,TGTGCCAGCTCTCGAACAGCGGGAGGGTCCACAGATACGCAGTATTTT,CASSRTAGGSTDTQYF
TRBV12-3/TRBV12-4,.,TRBJ2-7,.,TGTGCCACCCAGGACAGTAATTCCTACGAGCAGTACTTC,CATQDSNSYEQYF
TRBV27,TRBD2,TRBJ2-3,.,TGTGCCAGCAGCCGGACTAGCGGGAACACAGATACGCAGTATTTT,CASSRTSGNTDTQYF
TRBV5-1,.,TRBJ2-1,.,TGCGCCAGCAGTGCCGACCCGAGGGTCGATGAGCAGTTCTTC,CASSADPRVDEQFF
TRBV4-1,.,TRBJ2-7,.,TGCGCCAGCAGCCAAGACCTACTAGCCTACGAGCAGTACTTC,CASSQDLLAYEQYF
TRBV19,TRBD1,TRBJ1-4,.,TGTGCCAGTAGTACCAGCCGAGGGGGCTTAGAAAAACTGTTTTTT,CASSTSRGGLEKLFF
TRBV15,TRBD1,TRBJ1-3,.,TGTGCCACCAGCAAACAGGGGTCCTCCCACTCTGGAAACACCATATATTTT,CATSKQGSSHSGNTIYF
TRBV11-2,.,TRBJ2-7,once,TGTGCCAGCAGCATGCGTCCTGGGGCCTCCGAGCAGTACTTC,CASSMRPGASEQYF
TRBV2,TRBD2,TRBJ2-7,.,TGTGCCAGCAGCGTTGGGACTAGCGGAGCCTACGAGCAGTACTTC,CASSVGTSGAYEQYF
TRBV2,.,TRBJ2-1,.,TGTGCCAGCAGTGATGCACCGCCGTTATCGGGGCAGTTCTTC,CASSDAPPLSGQFF
TRBV28,TRBD2,TRBJ2-1,once,TGTGCCAGCAGTAAGTGGACTAGCAGCAATGAGCAGTTCTTC,CASSKWTSSNEQFF
TRBV30,TRBD1,TRBJ1-6,.,TGTGCCTGGAGCGGGGACAGCTCCTATAATTCACCCCTCCACTTT,CAWSGDSSYNSPLHF
TRBV27,.,TRBJ2-3,.,TGTGCCAGCAGTCCCAAACCGACATCCACAGATACGCAGTATTTT,CASSPKPTSTDTQYF
TRBV21-1,.,TRBJ2-3,.,TGTGCCAGCAGCCTTCTCGGACTAGCGGGAGACCCAGATACGCAGTATTTT,CASSLLGLAGDPDTQYF
TRBV7-7,TRBD2,TRBJ2-2,.,TGTGCTAGCAGGAGGGGACTAGCTCTCTCCGGGGAGCTGTTTTTT,CASRRGLALSGELFF
TRBV7-2,TRBD1,TRBJ2-3,.,TGTGCCAGCAGCTTAGGGACAGGGGGCGAAGGTACGCAGTATTTT,CASSLGTGGEGTQYF
TRBV19,TRBD1,TRBJ1-5,.,TGTGCCAGTAGCGATGACAGGGGAAATCAGCCCCAGCATTTT,CASSDDRGNQPQHF
TRBV7-3,.,TRBJ1-3,.,TGTGCCAGCAGCTCGATGGGGGCCCCTGGAAACACCATATATTTT,CASSSMGAPGNTIYF